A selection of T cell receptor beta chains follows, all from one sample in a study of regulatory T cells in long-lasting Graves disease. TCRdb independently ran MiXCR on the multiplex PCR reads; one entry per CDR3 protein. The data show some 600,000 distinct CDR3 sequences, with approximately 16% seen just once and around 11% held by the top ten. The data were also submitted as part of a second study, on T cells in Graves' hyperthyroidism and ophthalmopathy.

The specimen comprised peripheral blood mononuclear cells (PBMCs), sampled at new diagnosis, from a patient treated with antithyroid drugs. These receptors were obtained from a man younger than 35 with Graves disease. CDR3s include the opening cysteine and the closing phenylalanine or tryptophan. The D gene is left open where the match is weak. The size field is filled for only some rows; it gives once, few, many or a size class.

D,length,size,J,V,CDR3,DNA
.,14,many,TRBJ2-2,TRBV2,CASSELWSTGELFF,TGTGCCAGCAGTGAACTATGGTCCACCGGGGAGCTGTTTTTT
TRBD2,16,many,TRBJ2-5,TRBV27,CASSLTSGLGGETQYF,TGTGCCAGCAGTTTGACTAGCGGCCTTGGGGGGGAGACCCAGTACTTC
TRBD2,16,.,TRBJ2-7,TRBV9,CASSVVSSGRMREQYF,TGTGCCAGCAGCGTAGTATCTAGCGGGAGAATGAGGGAGCAGTACTTC
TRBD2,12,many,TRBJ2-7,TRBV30,CAWSVGGDEQYF,TGTGCCTGGAGTGTGGGAGGGGACGAGCAGTACTTC
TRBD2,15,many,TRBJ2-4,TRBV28,CASSLAGLAKNIQYF,TGTGCCAGCAGCTTAGCGGGGCTAGCCAAAAACATTCAGTACTTC
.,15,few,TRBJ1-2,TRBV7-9,CASSSPTVRSYGYTF,TGTGCCAGCAGCTCGCCGACAGTGAGATCCTATGGCTACACCTTC
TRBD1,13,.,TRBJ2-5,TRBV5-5,CASSLGDSETQYF,TGTGCCAGCAGCTTGGGGGACAGTGAGACCCAGTACTTC
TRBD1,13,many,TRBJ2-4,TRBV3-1,CASRQGAGDIQYF,TGTGCCAGCCGGCAGGGGGCTGGAGACATTCAGTACTTC
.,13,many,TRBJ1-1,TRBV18,CASSPQEGTEAFF,TGTGCCAGCTCACCACAGGAGGGCACTGAAGCTTTCTTT
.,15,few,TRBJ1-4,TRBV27,CASSPAGGGDEKLFF,TGTGCCAGCAGTCCCGCGGGGGGCGGGGATGAAAAACTGTTTTTT
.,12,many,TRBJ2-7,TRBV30,CALERGAYEQYF,TGTGCCTTAGAACGCGGGGCTTACGAGCAGTACTTC
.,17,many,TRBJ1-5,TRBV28,CASTPTLGGNSNQPQHF,TGTGCCAGCACCCCCACCCTCGGAGGGAATAGCAATCAGCCCCAGCATTTT
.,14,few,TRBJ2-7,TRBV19,CASWDSARGDEQYF,TGTGCCAGTTGGGATTCTGCTCGGGGCGACGAGCAGTACTTC
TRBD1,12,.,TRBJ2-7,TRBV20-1,CSATDRGYEQYF,TGCAGTGCTACCGACAGGGGCTACGAGCAGTACTTC
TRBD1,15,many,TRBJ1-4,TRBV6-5,CASSYSGTVNEKLFF,TGTGCCAGCAGTTACTCCGGGACAGTGAATGAAAAACTGTTTTTT
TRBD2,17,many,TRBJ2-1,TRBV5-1,CASSLARPPGLGNEQFF,TGCGCCAGCAGCTTGGCCCGCCCCCCGGGACTAGGGAATGAGCAGTTCTTC
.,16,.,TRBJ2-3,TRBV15,CATSRSGVSSTDTQYF,TGTGCCACCAGCAGATCGGGGGTTTCCTCCACAGATACGCAGTATTTT
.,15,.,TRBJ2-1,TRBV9,CASSVEGNSYNEQFF,TGTGCCAGCAGCGTGGAGGGAAACTCCTACAATGAGCAGTTCTTC
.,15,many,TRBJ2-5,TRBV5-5,CASSLVGREQETQYF,TGTGCCAGCAGCTTGGTAGGGCGGGAACAAGAGACCCAGTACTTC
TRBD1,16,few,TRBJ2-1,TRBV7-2,CASRPDRGFIYNEQFF,TGTGCCAGCAGACCGGACAGGGGCTTTATCTACAATGAGCAGTTCTTC
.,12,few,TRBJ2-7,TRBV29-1,CSVDGRNYEQYF,TGCAGCGTCGATGGACGAAACTACGAGCAGTACTTC
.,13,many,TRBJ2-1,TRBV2,CASSSIGGAEQFF,TGTGCCAGCAGCAGCATCGGGGGAGCTGAGCAGTTCTTC
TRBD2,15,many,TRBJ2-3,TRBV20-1,CSAILSGRGLDTQYF,TGCAGTGCTATTCTTAGCGGGAGGGGCCTCGATACGCAGTATTTT
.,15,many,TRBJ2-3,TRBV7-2,CASSLVPGRTDTQYF,TGTGCCAGCAGCTTAGTACCAGGGCGCACAGATACGCAGTATTTT
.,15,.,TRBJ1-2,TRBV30,CAWRMRTRRDYGYTF,TGTGCCTGGAGGATGAGGACCAGGCGGGACTATGGCTACACCTTC
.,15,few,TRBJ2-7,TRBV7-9,CASSGGDRVPYEQYF,TGTGCCAGCTCGGGGGGGGACAGGGTGCCCTACGAGCAGTACTTC
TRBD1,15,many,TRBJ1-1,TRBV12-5,CASGPGQGARTEAFF,TGTGCTAGTGGTCCGGGGCAGGGGGCTCGGACTGAAGCTTTCTTT
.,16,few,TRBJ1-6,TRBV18,CASSPRSSSYNSPLHF,TGTGCCAGCTCACCACGCTCCAGCTCCTATAATTCACCCCTCCACTTT